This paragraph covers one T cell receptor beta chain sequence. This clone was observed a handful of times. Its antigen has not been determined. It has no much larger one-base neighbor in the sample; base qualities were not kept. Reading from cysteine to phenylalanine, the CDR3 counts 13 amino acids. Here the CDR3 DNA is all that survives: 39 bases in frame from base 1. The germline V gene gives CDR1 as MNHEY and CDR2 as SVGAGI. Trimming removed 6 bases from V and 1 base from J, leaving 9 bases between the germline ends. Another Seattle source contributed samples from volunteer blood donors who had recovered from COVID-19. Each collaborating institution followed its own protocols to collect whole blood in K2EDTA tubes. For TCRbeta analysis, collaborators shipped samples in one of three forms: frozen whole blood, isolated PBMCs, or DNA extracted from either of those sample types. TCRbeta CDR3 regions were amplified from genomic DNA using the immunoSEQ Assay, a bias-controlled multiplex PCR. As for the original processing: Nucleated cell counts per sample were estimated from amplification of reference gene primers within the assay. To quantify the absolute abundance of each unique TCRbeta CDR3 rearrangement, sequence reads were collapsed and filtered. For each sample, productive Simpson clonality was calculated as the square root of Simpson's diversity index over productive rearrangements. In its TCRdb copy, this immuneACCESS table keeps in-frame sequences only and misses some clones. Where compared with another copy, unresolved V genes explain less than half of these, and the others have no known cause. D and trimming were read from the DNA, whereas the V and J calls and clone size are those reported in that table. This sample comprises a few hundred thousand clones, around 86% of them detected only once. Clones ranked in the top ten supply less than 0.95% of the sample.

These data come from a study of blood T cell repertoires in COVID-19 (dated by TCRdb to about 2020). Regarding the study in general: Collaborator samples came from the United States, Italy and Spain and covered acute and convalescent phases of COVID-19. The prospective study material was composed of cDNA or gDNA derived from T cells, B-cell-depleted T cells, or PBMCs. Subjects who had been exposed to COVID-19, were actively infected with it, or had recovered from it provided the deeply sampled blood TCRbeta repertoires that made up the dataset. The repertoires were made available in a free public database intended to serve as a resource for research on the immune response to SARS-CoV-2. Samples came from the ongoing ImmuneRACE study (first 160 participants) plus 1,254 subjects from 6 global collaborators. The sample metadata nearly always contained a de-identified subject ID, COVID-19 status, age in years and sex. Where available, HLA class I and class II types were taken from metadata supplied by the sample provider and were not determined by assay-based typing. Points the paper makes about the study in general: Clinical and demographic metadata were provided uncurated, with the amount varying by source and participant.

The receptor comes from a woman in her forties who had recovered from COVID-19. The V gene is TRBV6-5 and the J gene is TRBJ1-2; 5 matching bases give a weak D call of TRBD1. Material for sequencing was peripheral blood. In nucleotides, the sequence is TGTGCCAGCAGCAGACAGAGTAACTATGGCTACACCTTC. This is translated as CASSRQSNYGYTF.